The clone carrying this TCR beta chain has only a few counts. Authors' processing steps: Nucleated cell counts were estimated from reference gene primer amplification. TCRdb's copy holds only in-frame clones and misses some; the assay was immunoSEQ multiplex PCR. V and J calls and clone size come straight from that table; D and trimming were deduced from the DNA. This table has about 60,000 clones, approximately 88% appearing once. The sample is drawn from a study of blood T cell repertoires in COVID-19. Across the study: Specimens from acute and convalescent COVID-19 originated in the United States, Italy and Spain. T cells, B-cell-depleted T cells, or PBMCs provided the cDNA or gDNA that served as material.

Trimming took 10 bases from V and 6 from J; bases not matched to a gene: 6. This CDR3 contains 13 residues. Germline lookup yields CDR1 SGDLS and CDR2 YYNGEE. This receptor was obtained from a man in his fifties or sixties with active COVID-19. V gene TRBV9 combines with J gene TRBJ2-2; TRBD1 matches 10 bases. The sample consisted of peripheral blood. The CDR3 loop reads CAGGTGEAGELFF. The CDR3 DNA sequence: TGTGCCGGAGGGACAGGGGAGGCCGGGGAGCTGTTTTTT.